This T cell receptor beta chain is drawn from a study of breast tumors, draining lymph nodes, adjacent tissues. Study-level findings and limits: Tumor T cell lymph node origin was a supported hypothesis, not proven. Compared with lymph nodes, tumors were less diverse; compared with nontumor tissue, more. Luminal-like breast cancer showed significantly higher tumor–nontumor repertoire similarity than basal-like.

Losses at the gene ends were 3 bases for V and 2 bases for J; bases not matched to a gene: 4. CDR1 and CDR2 (germline): SGHNT, YENEEA. The length of the CDR3 is 17 residues. Samples came from axillary lymph nodes draining the breast cancer. Each CDR3 protein is one row after TCRdb ran MiXCR on the multiplex PCR reads. This sample has 100,000 or so distinct CDR3 sequences, with around 21% found just once. Concerning this clonotype itself: Antigen unknown.

The J gene is TRBJ2-2, the V gene TRBV11-3; the match to TRBD2 covers 12 bases. This TCR derives from a female donor with breast cancer. Some clones in this sample may be carry-over from other donors' samples. The sample comprised axillary lymph node tissue. The CDR3 DNA sequence: TGTGCCAGCAGCTTTAGGACTAGCGGGGACAACACCGGGGAGCTGTTTTTT. It yields the protein CASSFRTSGDNTGELFF.